This T cell receptor beta chain was identified during a study of blood T cell repertoires in COVID-19 (dated by TCRdb to 2018 to 2021). With regard to the full study: Collaborator samples came from the United States, Italy and Spain and covered acute and convalescent phases of COVID-19. A freely available public database, intended as a resource for researchers studying the immune response to SARS-CoV-2, is where the repertoires were released. Where available, HLA class I and class II types were obtained from metadata supplied by the sample provider rather than from assay-based typing. The prospective study material was composed of cDNA or gDNA derived from T cells, B-cell-depleted T cells, or PBMCs. The dataset comprised deeply sampled blood TCRbeta repertoires from subjects exposed to, actively infected with, or recovered from COVID-19. The sample metadata nearly always contained a de-identified subject ID, COVID-19 status, age in years and sex. The samples were drawn from the first 160 participants of the ongoing ImmuneRACE study and from 1,200 or so subjects provided by 6 global collaborators.

Each collaborating institution followed its own protocols to collect whole blood in K2EDTA tubes. For TCRbeta analysis, collaborator samples were shipped as frozen whole blood, as isolated PBMCs, or as DNA extracted from either sample type. Here is what the overall study found, with its caveats: How much clinical and demographic metadata was included differed by source and by participant, and the metadata was provided uncurated.

TCRbeta CDR3 regions were amplified from genomic DNA by means of the immunoSEQ Assay, a bias-controlled multiplex PCR. In the paper's pipeline: The number of nucleated cells in each sample was estimated from the amplification of reference gene primers within the assay. To quantify the absolute abundance of each unique TCRbeta CDR3 rearrangement, sequence reads were collapsed and filtered. For each sample, productive Simpson clonality was calculated by taking the square root of Simpson's diversity index across productive rearrangements. TCRdb obtained this table from immuneACCESS and retained in-frame rearrangements with V and J assigned. These tables miss some clones; where compared with another copy, unresolved V genes account for less than half of the shortfall, and the remainder is unexplained. The V and J calls and clone size are taken from that table; D and trimming were inferred from the DNA. This sample comprises 400,000 to 500,000 clones, roughly 85% of them detected only once. The ten largest account for approximately 1.4% of the sample.

This clone was found a few times. It lacks a known antigen. No much larger clone exists at a distance of one base, and base qualities are not known. V is shortened by 2 bases, J by 4 bases, and the region joining them spans 9 bases. Per the germline V gene, SGHDT is the CDR1 and YYEEEE is the CDR2. CDR3 length: 13 amino acids, cysteine to phenylalanine. Kept here is only the CDR3 DNA, which spans 39 bases and is read in frame from base 1. The source of this sequence is a woman aged 30 to 39 with active or convalescent COVID-19. The sequenced material came from peripheral blood. The V and J genes are TRBV5-6 and TRBJ1-2; tentative D gene TRBD1, with 5 bases matching. The CDR3 loop reads CASSLDRGYGYTF. The nucleotide sequence is TGTGCCAGCAGCTTAGACAGAGGCTATGGCTACACCTTC. This CDR3, with the reference TRBV5-6 and TRBJ1-2 proteins standing in past its ends, gives the full variable domain DAGVTQSPTHLIKTRGQQVTLRCSPKSGHDTVSWYQQALGQGPQFIFQYYEEEERQRGNFPDRFSGHQFPNYSSELNVNALLLGDSALYLCASSLDRGYGYTFGSGTRLTVV.